This is a list of T cell receptor beta chains from one sample in a study of CD8 T cells in ankylosing spondylitis. TCRdb re-derived calls from the 5' RACE reads in MiXCR, one entry per CDR3 protein. This table has about 540,000 distinct CDR3 sequences, approximately 11% appearing once. Sequencing input: blood, either unsorted or a sorted T cell fraction (not recorded which). Receptor source: a male donor with ankylosing spondylitis. Both conserved end residues are part of each CDR3. A D gene is named only where the DNA matches it firmly. Size tells how often a clone was seen (once, few, many) or the class of an expanded clone, and some rows leave it out.

d_gene: -; j_gene: TRBJ2-7; abundance: few; v_gene: TRBV4-2; CDR3aa: CASSQDSSYRNYEQYF; CDR3nt: TGTGCCAGCAGCCAAGATTCGTCCTACAGGAACTACGAGCAGTACTTC
d_gene: -; j_gene: TRBJ2-1; abundance: many; v_gene: TRBV20-1; CDR3aa: CSARRRDNEQFF; CDR3nt: TGCAGTGCTAGAAGACGAGATAATGAGCAGTTCTTC
d_gene: TRBD2; j_gene: TRBJ2-2; abundance: few; v_gene: TRBV12-3/TRBV12-4; CDR3aa: CASNLSGRGTGELFF; CDR3nt: TGTGCCAGCAACCTTAGCGGGAGAGGCACCGGGGAGCTGTTTTTT
d_gene: TRBD2; j_gene: TRBJ2-3; abundance: -; v_gene: TRBV10-1; CDR3aa: CASRENRLAGDTQYF; CDR3nt: TGCGCCAGCAGGGAAAACAGACTAGCGGGCGATACGCAGTATTTT
d_gene: -; j_gene: TRBJ1-4; abundance: few; v_gene: TRBV2; CDR3aa: CASSPRWGRGEKLFF; CDR3nt: TGTGCCAGCAGCCCCAGGTGGGGGAGGGGTGAAAAACTGTTTTTT
d_gene: -; j_gene: TRBJ2-4; abundance: few; v_gene: TRBV2; CDR3aa: CASSEGGTAKNIQYF; CDR3nt: TGTGCCAGCAGTGAAGGGGGAACGGCCAAAAACATTCAGTACTTC
d_gene: -; j_gene: TRBJ1-5; abundance: many; v_gene: TRBV7-2; CDR3aa: CASSPAGFGNQPQHF; CDR3nt: TGTGCCAGCAGCCCGGCGGGGTTTGGCAATCAGCCCCAGCATTTT
d_gene: TRBD2; j_gene: TRBJ2-7; abundance: few; v_gene: TRBV2; CDR3aa: CASTLAGEGHEQYF; CDR3nt: TGTGCCAGCACTTTAGCGGGAGAGGGACACGAGCAGTACTTC
d_gene: -; j_gene: TRBJ2-2; abundance: -; v_gene: TRBV24-1; CDR3aa: CATSTPKGLQNTGELFF; CDR3nt: TGTGCCACCAGTACTCCAAAGGGTCTCCAGAACACCGGGGAGCTGTTTTTT
d_gene: -; j_gene: TRBJ2-2; abundance: few; v_gene: TRBV5-1; CDR3aa: CASSLGQELFF; CDR3nt: TGCGCCAGCAGCTTGGGACAGGAGCTGTTTTTT
d_gene: -; j_gene: TRBJ1-6; abundance: few; v_gene: TRBV6-2/TRBV6-3; CDR3aa: CASSYSPGQGGRKSPLHF; CDR3nt: TGTGCCAGCAGTTACTCGCCCGGGCAGGGAGGACGAAAATCACCCCTCCACTTT
d_gene: -; j_gene: TRBJ1-1; abundance: few; v_gene: TRBV18; CDR3aa: CASSPGVNRGVAFF; CDR3nt: TGTGCCAGCTCACCGGGAGTAAATCGAGGGGTAGCTTTCTTT
d_gene: TRBD1; j_gene: TRBJ1-1; abundance: few; v_gene: TRBV12-3/TRBV12-4; CDR3aa: CASSRDRAAEAFF; CDR3nt: TGTGCCAGCAGCAGGGACAGGGCTGCTGAAGCTTTCTTT
d_gene: -; j_gene: TRBJ1-6; abundance: -; v_gene: TRBV7-8; CDR3aa: CASSLELGNSPLHF; CDR3nt: TGTGCCAGCAGCTTAGAACTGGGGAATTCACCCCTCCACTTT
d_gene: -; j_gene: TRBJ2-3; abundance: few; v_gene: TRBV27; CDR3aa: CASSGSASTDTQYF; CDR3nt: TGTGCCAGCAGTGGTAGTGCTAGCACAGATACGCAGTATTTT
d_gene: TRBD1; j_gene: TRBJ2-1; abundance: many; v_gene: TRBV4-1; CDR3aa: CASSPGQGIINEQFF; CDR3nt: TGCGCCAGCAGCCCGGGACAGGGTATCATCAATGAGCAGTTCTTC
d_gene: TRBD1; j_gene: TRBJ1-1; abundance: few; v_gene: TRBV3-1; CDR3aa: CASSPRQGASEAFF; CDR3nt: TGTGCCAGCAGCCCGCGACAGGGGGCAAGTGAAGCTTTCTTT
d_gene: TRBD1; j_gene: TRBJ2-2; abundance: few; v_gene: TRBV5-1; CDR3aa: CASSIDRARTGELFF; CDR3nt: TGCGCCAGCAGCATCGACAGGGCAAGGACCGGGGAGCTGTTTTTT
d_gene: -; j_gene: TRBJ2-1; abundance: few; v_gene: TRBV5-6; CDR3aa: CASSLGEGRNEQFF; CDR3nt: TGTGCCAGCAGCTTGGGAGAGGGACGGAATGAGCAGTTCTTC
d_gene: -; j_gene: TRBJ1-2; abundance: few; v_gene: TRBV20-1; CDR3aa: CSARGGGGDGYTF; CDR3nt: TGCAGTGCTAGGGGGGGCGGCGGCGATGGCTACACCTTC
d_gene: -; j_gene: TRBJ2-1; abundance: -; v_gene: TRBV6-5; CDR3aa: CASSYAGGGSYNEQFF; CDR3nt: TGTGCCAGCAGTTACGCAGGCGGAGGCTCCTACAATGAGCAGTTCTTC
d_gene: TRBD1; j_gene: TRBJ2-2; abundance: few; v_gene: TRBV3-1; CDR3aa: CASSLGGAETGELFF; CDR3nt: TGTGCCAGCAGTCTAGGGGGCGCGGAAACCGGGGAGCTGTTTTTT
d_gene: -; j_gene: TRBJ1-5; abundance: few; v_gene: TRBV6-1; CDR3aa: CASRGQFGQPQHF; CDR3nt: TGTGCCAGCAGGGGACAATTTGGGCAGCCCCAGCATTTT
d_gene: TRBD2; j_gene: TRBJ2-3; abundance: -; v_gene: TRBV5-1; CDR3aa: CASSLVTSGRTDTQYF; CDR3nt: TGCGCCAGCAGCTTGGTAACTAGCGGGAGGACAGATACGCAGTATTTT
d_gene: TRBD2; j_gene: TRBJ2-3; abundance: -; v_gene: TRBV27; CDR3aa: CASRLGGRAGDTQYF; CDR3nt: TGTGCCAGCAGGTTAGGTGGGAGGGCCGGAGATACGCAGTATTTT
d_gene: -; j_gene: TRBJ1-1; abundance: -; v_gene: TRBV20-1; CDR3aa: CSARWWGNTEAFF; CDR3nt: TGCAGTGCTCGGTGGTGGGGGAACACTGAAGCTTTCTTT
d_gene: TRBD2; j_gene: TRBJ2-3; abundance: -; v_gene: TRBV2; CDR3aa: CASSELAGETDTQYF; CDR3nt: TGTGCCAGCAGTGAACTAGCGGGAGAGACAGATACGCAGTATTTT
d_gene: -; j_gene: TRBJ1-2; abundance: -; v_gene: TRBV25-1; CDR3aa: CASSEFEGNYGYTF; CDR3nt: TGTGCCAGCAGTGAATTTGAGGGGAACTATGGCTACACCTTC
d_gene: TRBD2; j_gene: TRBJ2-5; abundance: few; v_gene: TRBV20-1; CDR3aa: CSLLQAGVQTQYF; CDR3nt: TGCAGTCTTTTGCAAGCGGGAGTACAGACCCAGTACTTC
d_gene: -; j_gene: TRBJ2-1; abundance: -; v_gene: TRBV11-2; CDR3aa: CASSLGRTRDLIYNEQFF; CDR3nt: TGTGCCAGCAGCTTAGGCCGGACCCGGGACTTAATATACAATGAGCAGTTCTTC
d_gene: TRBD1; j_gene: TRBJ1-5; abundance: -; v_gene: TRBV12-3/TRBV12-4; CDR3aa: CASREWDREDQPQHF; CDR3nt: TGTGCCAGCAGGGAATGGGACAGGGAGGATCAGCCCCAGCATTTT
d_gene: TRBD2; j_gene: TRBJ2-4; abundance: -; v_gene: TRBV12-3/TRBV12-4; CDR3aa: CASSTALAGGNIQYF; CDR3nt: TGTGCCAGCAGTACAGCACTAGCGGGGGGAAACATTCAGTACTTC
d_gene: TRBD2; j_gene: TRBJ2-3; abundance: -; v_gene: TRBV20-1; CDR3aa: CSARVGLAGYSTDTQYF; CDR3nt: TGCAGTGCTAGAGTTGGACTAGCGGGATATAGCACAGATACGCAGTATTTT
d_gene: TRBD2; j_gene: TRBJ2-7; abundance: -; v_gene: TRBV7-9; CDR3aa: CASSLRSSGEPYEQYF; CDR3nt: TGTGCCAGCAGCTTAAGGTCTAGCGGGGAACCCTACGAGCAGTACTTC
d_gene: -; j_gene: TRBJ2-1; abundance: -; v_gene: TRBV10-3; CDR3aa: CAISESEHEYNEQFF; CDR3nt: TGTGCCATCAGTGAGTCAGAACATGAATACAATGAGCAGTTCTTC
d_gene: TRBD1; j_gene: TRBJ1-2; abundance: -; v_gene: TRBV5-1; CDR3aa: CASSLEGQRTYGYTF; CDR3nt: TGCGCCAGCAGCTTGGAGGGACAGAGAACCTATGGCTACACCTTC
d_gene: -; j_gene: TRBJ2-7; abundance: -; v_gene: TRBV19; CDR3aa: CASSFGLRSSYEQYF; CDR3nt: TGTGCCAGTAGTTTCGGACTACGTTCCTCCTACGAGCAGTACTTC
d_gene: -; j_gene: TRBJ1-5; abundance: many; v_gene: TRBV7-2; CDR3aa: CASSQLRGQEQPQHF; CDR3nt: TGTGCCAGCAGCCAACTCAGGGGTCAAGAACAGCCCCAGCATTTT
d_gene: -; j_gene: TRBJ2-3; abundance: few; v_gene: TRBV5-5; CDR3aa: CASSFFLSRGADTQYF; CDR3nt: TGTGCCAGCAGCTTTTTTCTTTCCAGGGGAGCAGATACGCAGTATTTT
d_gene: TRBD2; j_gene: TRBJ2-5; abundance: few; v_gene: TRBV6-2/TRBV6-3; CDR3aa: CASSWTSGRPQETQYF; CDR3nt: TGTGCCAGCAGTTGGACTAGCGGACGCCCTCAAGAGACCCAGTACTTC
d_gene: TRBD1; j_gene: TRBJ2-1; abundance: few; v_gene: TRBV24-1; CDR3aa: CATSDVGGHYNEQFF; CDR3nt: TGTGCCACCAGTGATGTAGGGGGCCACTACAATGAGCAGTTCTTC
d_gene: -; j_gene: TRBJ2-1; abundance: few; v_gene: TRBV20-1; CDR3aa: CSARAPDEQFF; CDR3nt: TGCAGTGCTAGAGCTCCGGATGAGCAGTTCTTC
d_gene: -; j_gene: TRBJ2-1; abundance: -; v_gene: TRBV7-2; CDR3aa: CASSLEGTVTNEQFF; CDR3nt: TGTGCCAGCAGCCTGGAGGGGACTGTCACCAATGAGCAGTTCTTC
d_gene: TRBD2; j_gene: TRBJ2-5; abundance: few; v_gene: TRBV29-1; CDR3aa: CSVQTSGEETQYF; CDR3nt: TGCAGCGTCCAGACTAGCGGGGAAGAGACCCAGTACTTC
d_gene: -; j_gene: TRBJ2-5; abundance: -; v_gene: TRBV20-1; CDR3aa: CSAIQAGLQETQYF; CDR3nt: TGCAGTGCTATTCAAGCGGGTCTCCAAGAGACCCAGTACTTC
d_gene: -; j_gene: TRBJ2-3; abundance: -; v_gene: TRBV5-1; CDR3aa: CASSLVPSSLTDTQYF; CDR3nt: TGCGCCAGCAGCTTGGTTCCATCCTCCCTCACAGATACGCAGTATTTT
d_gene: TRBD1; j_gene: TRBJ2-7; abundance: few; v_gene: TRBV29-1; CDR3aa: CSAATGAPYEQYF; CDR3nt: TGCAGCGCTGCGACAGGGGCCCCCTACGAGCAGTACTTC
d_gene: TRBD2; j_gene: TRBJ2-2; abundance: -; v_gene: TRBV7-2; CDR3aa: CAAGVGASGSNTGELFF; CDR3nt: TGTGCCGCCGGGGTAGGAGCTAGCGGGAGTAACACCGGGGAGCTGTTTTTT